The entry below describes one TCR beta chain. Its antigen is currently unknown. Looked up from germline, CDR1 is SGHTA and CDR2 is FQGTGA. The V and J ends lost 3 bases and 5 bases respectively, with 7 bases between them. This CDR3 contains 12 residues. Sequenced by immunoSEQ multiplex PCR; TCRdb stores in-frame clones only, minus some. The table has 2 million to 2.5 million clones, approximately 93% seen once. These data belong to a study of shared clonotypes between healthy human individuals. Study observations and caveats: Relative to clonotypes present in all four donors, those not shared had lower generation probabilities. Larger estimated richness was generally recorded for naive subsets relative to memory subsets.

This chain uses TRBV7-3 with TRBJ1-2, with a tentative D call TRBD1 (5 bases). The source is a man aged 18 to 30 in good health. Some clones in this sample may be carry-over from other donors' samples. Sequencing was carried out using naive CD4+ T cells from PBMCs. Subset meaning: CD45RA+ positively selected. The CDR3 sequence is CASSLEGYGYTF. The CDR3 region has the DNA TGTGCCAGCAGCTTGGAGGGGTATGGCTACACCTTC.